Each of the 27 T cell receptor beta chains below was sequenced from the same sample in a study of regulatory T cells in long-lasting Graves disease. This sample's time point: newly diagnosed GD, antithyroid drugs for less than 3 months. RNA isolated from PBMCs was used to make the TCR library. CDR3-region Arm-PCR and iRepertoire HTBI primers produced the TCR beta libraries. TCRdb independently ran MiXCR on the multiplex PCR reads; one entry per CDR3 protein. In the table there are about 530,000 distinct CDR3 sequences, about 16% of which are singletons. These records were also assigned to another study, of T cells in Graves' hyperthyroidism and ophthalmopathy.

The sample in question was peripheral blood mononuclear cells (PBMCs), obtained at new diagnosis, from a patient treated with antithyroid drugs. The receptors here all came from a woman aged 35-65 years with Graves disease.

V gene TRBV30 combines with J gene TRBJ1-2; the D is unclear. The germline V gene encodes CDR1 GTSNPN and CDR2 SVGIG (reference sequence). The CDR3 is made up of 16 amino acids. Trimming took 1 base from V and 0 from J, leaving 15 bases between them. CDR3 sequence reads: CAWSAVFVGSNYGYTF. In DNA, the CDR3 is TGTGCCTGGAGTGCAGTCTTTGTCGGATCTAACTATGGCTACACCTTC.

There are a few counts of this clonotype. One end of the junction does not line up with germline, which may come from a read error. The chain links TRBV4-1 to TRBJ1-6; weak D call: TRBD1 (6 bases). CDR1 MGHRA and CDR2 YSYEKL come from the germline V gene. This CDR3 is 14 amino acids long. CDR3 coding DNA: TGCGCCAGCAGCTCACTACAGGGACCTTCACCCTTCCACTTT. It translates to CASSSLQGPSPFHF.

The gene calls are TRBV7-6 and TRBJ2-2; D call uncertain. The V gene lost 6 bases and the J gene lost 1 base, with 9 bases spanning the gap. CDR1 and CDR2 from the germline V gene are SGHVS and FNYEAQ. CDR3 size: 14 residues. The CDR3 loop is CASRPVENTGELFF. CDR3 nucleotide sequence: TGTGCCAGCAGACCTGTCGAGAACACCGGGGAGCTGTTTTTT.

This clonotype was detected a few times. The V gene is TRBV28, the J gene TRBJ2-4, with D unclear. The CDR3 runs to 14 residues. V was shortened by 5 bases and J by 0 bases, with 8 bases between the two germline ends. From germline, CDR1 is MDHEN and CDR2 SYDVKM. CDR3 in amino acids: CASSPALAKNIQYF. Here the CDR3 DNA reads TGTGCCAGCAGTCCGGCCCTAGCCAAAAACATTCAGTACTTC.

The chain recombines TRBV2 with TRBJ2-2; no clear D. The CDR3 covers 12 residues. Trimming shortened V by 5 bases and J by 2 bases, and 3 bases separated the two germline ends. The V gene's germline CDR1 is SNHLY and CDR2 FYNNEI. This chain's CDR3 is CASSINTGELFF. For the CDR3, the DNA is TGTGCCAGCAGTATTAACACCGGGGAGCTGTTTTTT.

This clonotype was seen repeatedly, ten times or more. The chain links TRBV28 to TRBJ2-2; 13 positions agree with TRBD2. The CDR3 length is 17 residues. With 5 bases clipped from V and 2 bases from J, the junction kept 5 bases outside the gene matches. Per germline, CDR1 MDHEN and CDR2 SYDVKM. The CDR3 sequence is CASSRTSGGRNTGELFF. CDR3 bases: TGTGCCAGCAGTAGGACTAGCGGGGGCCGAAACACCGGGGAGCTGTTTTTT.

This clonotype appeared a few times. This chain joins TRBV20-1 and TRBJ1-1, with unresolved D. CDR1 and CDR2 (germline): DFQATT, SNEGSKA (reference sequence). This CDR3 contains 15 residues. Trimming removed 7 bases from V and 1 base from J, with 19 bases in between. The CDR3: CSGNLRALKNTEAFF. The CDR3, as DNA: TGCAGTGGAAATCTTCGGGCCCTAAAGAACACTGAAGCTTTCTTT.

This clonotype was observed at least ten times. The chain is built from TRBV6-5 and TRBJ1-1, with TRBD1 matching over 7 bases. The V and J ends lost 2 bases and 6 bases, in that order; junction bases with no gene match: 6. The CDR3 covers 14 residues. Germline V gives CDR1 MNHEY, CDR2 SVGAGI. The CDR3 is CASSYTGAGAEAFF. CDR3 DNA: TGTGCCAGCAGTTACACAGGGGCGGGCGCTGAAGCTTTCTTT.

The rearrangement links TRBV12-3 or TRBV12-4 to TRBJ2-3; D gene unclear. Trimming removed 5 bases at V and 3 bases at J, with 6 bases between. The CDR3 runs to 12 residues. Here the CDR3 reads CASSARTDTQYF. CDR3 coding DNA: TGTGCCAGCAGTGCTAGAACAGATACGCAGTATTTT.

The V call is TRBV6-2 or TRBV6-3, the J call TRBJ2-7, with TRBD2 as a possible D gene (7 bases). V lost 10 bases, J lost 1 base, and 17 bases lay in between. Germline V CDR1 and CDR2: MNHEY, SVGEGT. This CDR3 region has 14 residues. CDR3 sequence: CATQGGGWSYEQYF. The CDR3, as DNA: TGTGCCACCCAAGGCGGGGGCTGGTCCTACGAGCAGTACTTC.

This clonotype was counted many times. The gene calls are TRBV3-1 and TRBJ1-2; no reliable D call. Trimming left V 1 base short and J 8 bases short, with 11 bases between. The germline CDR1 and CDR2 sequences are LGHDT and YNNKEL (reference sequence). This CDR3 region has 13 residues. The CDR3 protein is CASSQGREVGYTF. The CDR3 region has the DNA TGTGCCAGCAGCCAAGGACGGGAGGTGGGCTACACCTTC.

The CDR3 DNA reads TGTGCCAGCAGCTTAACGGGGCATTATAATTCACCCCTCCACTTT. Amino acids: CASSLTGHYNSPLHF. J is TRBJ1-6 and V is TRBV7-2, with a weak D call TRBD1 (5 bases). There are 15 residues in the CDR3. Germline V lookup: CDR1 SGHTA, CDR2 FQGNSA. The ends were cut back, 2 bases at V and 4 bases at J, with 9 bases in the middle.

On this clonotype: A much larger clone differs from this one at a single base, so this may be a read error. The chain uses TRBV6-2 or TRBV6-3 and TRBJ1-1; D gene ambiguous. CDR1 is MNHEY, CDR2 SVGEGT, per germline. This CDR3 is 13 amino acids long. V was cut by 0 bases and J by 1 base, with 3 bases left in between. The CDR3 protein is CASSYSRNTEAFF. CDR3 nucleotides: TGTGCCAGCAGTTACTCGAGGAACACTGAAGCTTTCTTT.

This clonotype occurred a few times. The chain has TRBV3-1 and TRBJ2-5; the match to TRBD1 covers 8 bases. V lost 10 bases and J lost 5; bases outside the gene matches: 6. This CDR3 region has 12 residues. The germline gives CDR1 LGHDT, CDR2 YNNKEL (reference sequence). The CDR3 reads CAISWTGETQYF. The DNA of the CDR3 is TGTGCCATCTCTTGGACAGGGGAGACCCAGTACTTC.

On this clonotype itself: This may stem from a read error, because a much larger clone lies one nucleotide away. The V gene is TRBV4-1, the J gene TRBJ1-5; D unclear. Trimming left V 3 bases short and J 5 bases short, with 11 bases between. The CDR3 is 14 residues long. The germline V gene encodes CDR1 MGHRA and CDR2 YSYEKL. CDR3 loop: CASSHPQTYQPQHF. For the CDR3, the DNA is TGCGCCAGCAGCCACCCACAGACCTATCAGCCCCAGCATTTT.

As to this clonotype: A much larger clone lies a single base off, so this may be a read error. The gene calls are TRBV6-2 or TRBV6-3 and TRBJ1-1; D not certain. Germline CDR1 and CDR2: MNHEY and SVGEGT. The CDR3 has 15 residues. The CDR3 DNA sequence: TGTGCCAGCAGTGTAGAGGAATATGGGAACACTGAAGCTTCCTTT. Protein product: CASSVEEYGNTEASF.

The V gene is TRBV9, the J gene TRBJ1-2; TRBD1 might be the D (6 bases). The CDR3 has 15 amino acids. V dropped 0 bases and J dropped 7 bases, with 16 bases sitting between them. Germline V gives CDR1 SGDLS, CDR2 YYNGEE. The CDR3 region has the DNA TGTGCCAGCAGCGTAGGAGGCGGGGGGCGACGTGGCTACACCTTC. Translation gives CASSVGGGGRRGYTF.

V usage is TRBV28 and J usage is TRBJ2-7; D unclear. With 7 bases removed from V and 7 bases from J, the gap between germline ends came to 23 bases. Looked up from germline, CDR1 is MDHEN and CDR2 is SYDVKM. The CDR3 is 15 amino acids. The CDR3 DNA reads as TGTGCCAGCACCCTCGTTGGGCGGAGACCCCCGGAGCAGTACTTC. Translation: CASTLVGRRPPEQYF.

This clonotype was counted many times. This chain connects TRBV6-1 to TRBJ1-2; the match to TRBD1 covers 9 bases. The length of the CDR3 is 15 residues. CDR1 and CDR2 (germline): MNHNS, SASEGT. J was trimmed by 4 bases and V by 5 bases; bases with no gene match: 8. CDR3 sequence: CASSPRDREVYGYTF. In DNA, the CDR3 is TGTGCCAGCAGTCCTCGGGACAGGGAGGTCTATGGCTACACCTTC.

This clonotype was observed a few times. The chain links TRBV6-1 to TRBJ2-2, with 9 bases lining up with TRBD2. The CDR3 is 15 residues long. Germline V gene data show CDR1 as MNHNS and CDR2 as SASEGT. J lost 3 bases, V lost 8 bases, and 7 bases had no gene match. CDR3 amino acids: CASLRVAGDTGELFF. DNA of the CDR3: TGTGCCAGCCTAAGGGTAGCGGGGGACACCGGGGAGCTGTTTTTT.

This clonotype was seen a few times. The chain links TRBV7-3 to TRBJ2-5; D may be TRBD2 (6 bases). This CDR3 comprises 15 residues. Trimming left V 5 bases short and J 2 bases short, with 15 bases between. Germline values: CDR1 SGHTA, CDR2 FQGTGA. This CDR3 is CASSKYPGVQETQYF. CDR3 nucleotides: TGTGCCAGCAGCAAATACCCGGGGGTGCAAGAGACCCAGTACTTC.

The table lists this clonotype with many counts. The CDR3 region is CASSLVVAGGSTDTQYF. The CDR3, as DNA: TGTGCCAGCAGCTTGGTTGTAGCGGGGGGCAGCACAGATACGCAGTATTTT. The rearrangement links TRBV5-8 to TRBJ2-3; 10 positions agree with TRBD2. CDR1 SGHTS and CDR2 YDEGEE come from the germline V gene. This CDR3 has 17 residues. J was trimmed by 0 bases and V by 0 bases; bases with no gene match: 4.

The chain joins TRBV5-6 to TRBJ2-5; possible D gene TRBD2, 6 bases. Germline V gene data show CDR1 as SGHDT and CDR2 as YYEEEE. The V and J ends lost 6 bases and 1 base respectively, with 16 bases between them. The CDR3 spans 15 residues. The CDR3, as DNA: TGTGCCAGCAATCTGAAAACGGGACTCCAAGAGACCCAGTACTTC. Translated: CASNLKTGLQETQYF.

This clonotype appeared many times. The gene calls are TRBV11-1 and TRBJ1-1, with D unresolved. Deletions cut 1 base from V and 6 bases from J, with 15 bases between. The CDR3 is made up of 15 amino acids. CDR1 and CDR2 from the germline V gene are SGHAT and FQDESV (reference sequence). CDR3 nucleotides: TGTGCCAGCAGCTTAGGTTTGGTGACGGTATCTGAAGCTTTCTTT. This sequence encodes CASSLGLVTVSEAFF.

Points on this clonotype: A junction boundary mismatches the germline segment, possibly from a read error. The chain has TRBV6-2 or TRBV6-3 and TRBJ2-1, with 9 bases aligning to TRBD2. The CDR3 consists of 16 residues. The germline V gene encodes CDR1 MNHEY and CDR2 SVGEGT. The CDR3 DNA sequence: TGTGCCAGCAGAGGGGGTAGCGGGAGCCCCTACAATGGGCAGTTCTTC. This codes for CASRGGSGSPYNGQFF.

V is TRBV30 and J is TRBJ2-5, with 10 bases that match TRBD2. The CDR3 is 15 residues long. The trim removed 5 bases at V and 2 bases at J, leaving 8 bases unmatched. Germline-derived CDR1 and CDR2 are GTSNPN and SVGIG (reference sequence). The CDR3 DNA is TGTGCCTGGTCCGGGAGCGGGGGGGATCAAGAGACCCAGTACTTC. Its translation: CAWSGSGGDQETQYF.

This clonotype came up many times. V gene TRBV3-1 combines with J gene TRBJ1-1; D remains ambiguous. The CDR3 totals 12 residues. Germline V gives CDR1 LGHDT, CDR2 YNNKEL (reference sequence). Trimming pared 0 bases from V and 8 bases from J, leaving 7 bases between. CDR3 loop: CASSQDAGEAFF. CDR3 coding DNA: TGTGCCAGCAGCCAAGACGCGGGAGAAGCTTTCTTT.